The rows below give T cell receptor beta chains drawn from one sample of a study of shared clonotypes between healthy human individuals. The method was immunoSEQ multiplex PCR; TCRdb's version includes in-frame clones alone and lacks a portion of them. The profile covers 450,000 to 500,000 clones, with about 80% appearing a single time and 9.5% to 15% taken by the ten largest. The sample consisted of PBMCs. The origin of the receptors is a woman aged 40 to 50 in good health. Some clones in this sample may be carry-over from other donors' samples. Both conserved end residues are part of each CDR3. The order of the fields is D gene, J gene, V gene, clone size, CDR3 protein, CDR3 DNA. A D gene is named only where the DNA matches it firmly. Expanded clones get a size class; other rows say once, few or many, or leave the size out.

>-|TRBJ2-2|TRBV15|-
CATSSGGRDPAGELFF
TGTGCCACCAGCAGTGGGGGGCGGGACCCCGCCGGGGAGCTGTTTTTT
>TRBD1|TRBJ1-5|TRBV28|-
CASSPGDSSNQPQHF
TGTGCCAGCAGTCCGGGGGACAGTAGCAATCAGCCCCAGCATTTT
>TRBD2|TRBJ2-1|TRBV27|-
CASSRLARNEQFF
TGTGCCAGCAGCCGACTAGCTCGGAATGAGCAGTTCTTC
>-|TRBJ1-2|TRBV30|-
CAWISRDLANYGYTF
TGTGCCTGGATTTCCAGGGACCTAGCTAACTATGGCTACACCTTC
>-|TRBJ2-7|TRBV6-5|-
CASKAGDTYEQYF
TGTGCCAGCAAAGCGGGTGACACCTACGAGCAGTACTTC
>-|TRBJ1-3|TRBV30|few
CAWSVPLRVSGNTIYF
TGTGCCTGGAGTGTCCCACTAAGGGTTTCTGGAAACACCATATATTTT
>-|TRBJ1-1|TRBV18|few
CASSPGLDTEAFF
TGTGCCAGCTCACCAGGGTTGGACACTGAAGCTTTCTTT
>-|TRBJ1-6|TRBV30|-
CAWRDRLGALYNSPPHF
TGTGCCTGGAGGGACCGATTGGGGGCCCTCTATAATTCACCCCCCCACTTT
>TRBD2|TRBJ2-2|TRBV7-2|-
CASSLRLADTGELFF
TGTGCCAGCAGCTTAAGGCTAGCGGACACCGGGGAGCTGTTTTTT
>TRBD1|TRBJ2-2|TRBV4-2|once
CASSQRYSPGQGGSAGELFF
TGTGCCAGCAGCCAACGGTACAGCCCGGGACAGGGTGGATCTGCCGGGGAGCTGTTTTTT
>-|TRBJ2-3|TRBV2|-
CASSRGAVRTDTQYF
TGTGCCAGCAGCCGGGGTGCGGTGCGGACAGATACGCAGTATTTT
>TRBD1|TRBJ2-3|TRBV11-2|-
CASSLDPPGQGTDTQYF
TGTGCCAGCAGCTTAGACCCTCCGGGACAGGGGACAGATACGCAGTATTTT
>-|TRBJ1-1|TRBV25-1|-
CASSEGRDLAEAFF
TGTGCCAGCAGTGAGGGCAGGGACCTAGCTGAAGCTTTCTTT
>TRBD1|TRBJ1-2|TRBV19|few
CASKETGGYHGYTF
TGTGCCAGTAAAGAAACAGGGGGCTATCATGGCTACACCTTC
>TRBD2|TRBJ2-7|TRBV19|-
CATQGTSGKYEQYF
TGTGCCACTCAAGGGACTAGCGGGAAATACGAGCAGTACTTC
>-|TRBJ2-1|TRBV27|-
CASSSPSEGFYNEQFF
TGTGCCAGCAGTTCCCCTAGTGAGGGGTTCTACAATGAGCAGTTCTTC
>TRBD1|TRBJ2-2|TRBV11-3|-
CASSTDRGGTGELFF
TGTGCCAGCAGCACGGACAGGGGTGGCACCGGGGAGCTGTTTTTT
>-|TRBJ1-3|TRBV30|-
CAWTTYSGNTIYF
TGTGCCTGGACAACCTACTCTGGAAACACCATATATTTT
>-|TRBJ2-3|TRBV5-1|-
CASSLGTTTDTQYF
TGCGCCAGCAGCTTGGGTACCACGACAGATACGCAGTATTTT
>TRBD1|TRBJ2-5|TRBV5-1|-
CASSFQGAGETQYF
TGCGCCAGCAGCTTTCAGGGGGCGGGAGAGACCCAGTACTTC
>TRBD1|TRBJ2-2|TRBV11-3|few
CASSLGGQGYTGELFF
TGTGCCAGCAGCTTAGGGGGACAGGGTTACACCGGGGAGCTGTTTTTT
>-|TRBJ2-5|TRBV6-1|few
CATHGGQTQETQYF
TGTGCCACCCACGGGGGCCAGACTCAAGAGACCCAGTACTTC
>-|TRBJ1-1|TRBV6-4|-
CASKLVNTEAFF
TGTGCCAGCAAGCTAGTGAACACTGAAGCTTTCTTT
>TRBD1|TRBJ2-7|TRBV5-5|once
CASRMTGGLSYEQYF
TGTGCCAGCAGGATGACAGGGGGCCTCTCCTACGAGCAGTACTTC
>-|TRBJ1-2|TRBV27|-
CASSLGAVTNYGYTF
TGTGCCAGCAGTTTGGGGGCAGTTACTAACTATGGCTACACCTTC
>TRBD1|TRBJ2-2|TRBV18|-
CASSLWTGANTGELFF
TGTGCCAGCTCACTTTGGACAGGGGCGAACACCGGGGAGCTGTTTTTT
>-|TRBJ2-7|TRBV27|many
CASSLRGQRGSEQYF
TGTGCCAGCAGTTTAAGAGGACAGCGAGGGTCCGAGCAGTACTTC
>TRBD2|TRBJ2-3|TRBV5-1|-
CASSFAGAGTDTQYF
TGCGCCAGCAGCTTCGCGGGAGCGGGCACAGATACGCAGTATTTT
>-|TRBJ2-2|TRBV29-1|-
CSVDYQGNTGELFF
TGCAGCGTTGATTACCAGGGTAACACCGGGGAGCTGTTTTTT
>-|TRBJ1-1|TRBV5-1|-
CASSLVSGVNTEAFF
TGCGCCAGCAGCTTGGTATCGGGTGTTAACACTGAAGCTTTCTTT
>TRBD1|TRBJ1-2|TRBV28|-
CASTLWDSYGYTF
TGTGCCAGCACCCTCTGGGACAGCTATGGCTACACCTTC
>TRBD1|TRBJ1-4|TRBV28|-
CASSPSGTGTEKLFF
TGTGCCAGCAGTCCCTCCGGGACAGGTACCGAAAAACTGTTTTTT
>TRBD1|TRBJ1-5|TRBV4-1|-
CASSQAGTTGIQPQHF
TGCGCCAGCAGCCAAGCGGGGACGACAGGGATTCAGCCCCAGCATTTT
>TRBD2|TRBJ2-5|TRBV19|once
CASSPRLAGGGETQYF
TGTGCCAGTTCGCCCCGGCTAGCGGGAGGAGGGGAGACCCAGTACTTC
>-|TRBJ1-2|TRBV9|many
CASSVGGIRDYGYTF
TGTGCCAGCAGCGTCGGGGGGATCAGGGACTATGGCTACACCTTC
>-|TRBJ2-7|TRBV5-1|-
CASSLEDRVDEQYF
TGCGCCAGCAGCTTGGAGGATAGAGTTGACGAGCAGTACTTC
>-|TRBJ1-1|TRBV7-2|-
CASSLGVWNTEAFF
TGTGCCAGCAGCTTAGGTGTGTGGAACACTGAAGCTTTCTTT
>-|TRBJ2-1|TRBV2|many
CASRGFPYNEQFF
TGTGCCAGCAGGGGGTTTCCCTACAATGAGCAGTTCTTC
>TRBD1|TRBJ1-2|TRBV28|-
CASSLLPGQGKDGYTF
TGTGCCAGCAGCCTCCTTCCGGGACAGGGGAAGGATGGCTACACCTTC
>TRBD1|TRBJ2-1|TRBV29-1|-
CSAEGQGAGEQFF
TGCAGCGCGGAAGGACAGGGGGCAGGCGAGCAGTTCTTC
>TRBD1|TRBJ1-4|TRBV5-1|-
CASSLSGTGVEKLFF
TGCGCCAGCAGCTTATCCGGGACAGGGGTGGAAAAACTGTTTTTT
>-|TRBJ1-2|TRBV27|-
CASRLAGPNYGYTF
TGTGCCAGCAGACTCGCGGGCCCCAACTATGGCTACACCTTC
>-|TRBJ1-4|TRBV10-2|-
CASSESGGQGTEKLFF
TGCGCCAGCAGTGAGTCCGGAGGGCAGGGAACGGAAAAACTGTTTTTT
>TRBD1|TRBJ2-1|TRBV28|-
CASSRRGLGNEQFF
TGTGCCAGCAGCCGCAGGGGGCTGGGTAATGAGCAGTTCTTC
>TRBD1|TRBJ1-2|TRBV5-1|few
CASNKKTGGSYGYTF
TGCGCCAGCAACAAAAAAACAGGGGGCAGCTATGGCTACACCTTC
>-|TRBJ2-1|TRBV28|once
CASRIGSGWSYNEQFF
TGTGCCAGCAGGATAGGGTCGGGTTGGTCCTACAATGAGCAGTTCTTC
>-|TRBJ1-1|TRBV5-4|-
CAGTYTIVDSRNTEAFF
TGTGCCGGCACCTACACCATCGTAGACAGTCGGAACACTGAAGCTTTCTTT
>TRBD1|TRBJ2-7|TRBV27|-
CASSLGTVNYEQYF
TGTGCCAGCAGTCTTGGGACAGTTAACTACGAGCAGTACTTC
>TRBD2|TRBJ2-3|TRBV6-1|-
CASSEVSGRVTDTQYF
TGTGCCAGCAGTGAAGTAAGCGGGAGGGTAACAGATACGCAGTATTTT
>-|TRBJ2-5|TRBV4-1|-
CASSPPGVQETQYF
TGCGCCAGCAGCCCCCCGGGCGTCCAAGAGACCCAGTACTTC
>TRBD1|TRBJ1-3|TRBV6-4|-
CASSVSGQQKPSGNTIYF
TGTGCCAGCAGTGTATCGGGACAGCAGAAACCCTCTGGAAACACCATATATTTT
>-|TRBJ1-2|TRBV6-5|few
CASSRSREANYGYTF
TGTGCCAGCAGTCGTAGCCGGGAAGCTAACTATGGCTACACCTTC
>-|TRBJ1-3|TRBV9|-
CASSVLPRTSSGNTIYF
TGTGCCAGCAGCGTCCTTCCCCGGACGAGCTCTGGAAACACCATATATTTT